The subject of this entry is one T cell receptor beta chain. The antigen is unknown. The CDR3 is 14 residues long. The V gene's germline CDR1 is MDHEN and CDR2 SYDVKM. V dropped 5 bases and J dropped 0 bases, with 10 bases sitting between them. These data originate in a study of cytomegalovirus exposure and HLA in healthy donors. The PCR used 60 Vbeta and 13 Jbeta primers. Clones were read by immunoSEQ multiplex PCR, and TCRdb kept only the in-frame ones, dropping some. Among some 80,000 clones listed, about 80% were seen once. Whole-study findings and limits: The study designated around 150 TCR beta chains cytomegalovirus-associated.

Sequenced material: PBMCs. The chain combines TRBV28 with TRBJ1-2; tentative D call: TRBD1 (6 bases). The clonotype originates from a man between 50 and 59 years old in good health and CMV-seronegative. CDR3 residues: CASSQQGTNYGYTF. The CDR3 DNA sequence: TGTGCCAGCAGTCAGCAGGGGACTAACTATGGCTACACCTTC.